The entry that follows covers one TCR beta chain sequence. The specificity of this receptor is unknown. One base away there is no much larger clone; base qualities are not given. The Qiagen DNeasy kit was used to extract genomic DNA both from unsorted PBMCs and from the negatively selected CD4+ and CD8+ fractions. TCR beta CDR3 regions were amplified by immunoSEQ multiplex PCR using primers annealing to V and J segments. Amplification bias was minimized using a synthetic immune receptor repertoire, and residual bias was removed computationally after sequencing. The published analysis was carried out like this. Repertoire diversity was quantified as the Shannon entropy index using custom Python scripts. Unsorted, CD4+ and CD8+ repertoires were analyzed separately, except in combined analyses where CD4+ and CD8+ sequences were merged in silico. A clone counted as expanded when the clone's frequency after treatment rose at least 2-fold relative to C1D1, and clones undetected at baseline were given a pseudocount of 0.5. Singleton clones were defined as clones with 0 or 1 copy at C1D1, and non-singleton clones were defined as clones with 2 or more copies. By matching protein sequences in sorted samples from the same patient, clones expanded in unsorted samples were annotated as CD4+, CD8+ or unknown. Wilcoxon tests on paired samples were used to test changes in diversity from C1D1 to C4D1. TCRdb retrieved this table from immuneACCESS and kept in-frame rearrangements only. Not all clones are present; in checked studies, unresolved V genes account for under half, and no reason is known for the remainder. V, J and clone size are those of that table, while D and trimming were read from the DNA. The sample table contains about 20,000 clones; only one count was recorded for about four fifths of them. 7.3% of the sample is held by the ten biggest clonotypes.

V and J are truncated by 7 bases and 8 bases respectively, leaving an intervening sequence of 17 bases. The CDR3 starts with the cysteine, ends with the phenylalanine, and has 12 residues. Only the CDR3 part of the read is kept: 36 bases, read in frame from the first base. Per the germline V gene (reference sequence), GTSNPN is the CDR1 and SVGIG is the CDR2. The sample's time point label, decoded: cycle 4 day 1 (C4D1), after less than 7 weeks of nivolumab. Every trial patient had relapsed after autologous stem cell transplantation, and cohorts A, B and C differed in prior brentuximab vedotin exposure. Using a Miltenyi CD8+ T cell isolation kit, CD8+ T cells were purified from thawed PBMCs through magnetic negative selection. A total of over 55 patients with relapsed/refractory classical Hodgkin lymphoma made up the trial cohort, and each patient's best overall response was complete response, partial response or progressive disease. Single-agent nivolumab was administered to trial patients in the multi-cohort phase II CheckMate 205 trial. Best overall response was determined by an independent review committee according to the 2007 International Working Group response criteria. Trial PBMCs were collected just before the start of nivolumab (C1D1) and during therapy at cycle 2 day 1 and cycle 4 day 1. Peripheral blood was collected in 8 mL Vacutainer Cell Preparation Tubes, from which PBMCs were isolated by centrifugation and then cryopreserved. Purified CD4+ and CD8+ fractions were generated only in cases for which an additional PBMC sample was available. On LS columns in a quadroMACS separator, the magnetically labelled cells were depleted, and the flow-through was collected as the purified fraction.

The record originates from a study of PD-1 blockade in classical Hodgkin lymphoma (TCRdb year 2020). A note on the overall study: Nivolumab dosing was 3 mg/kg intravenously every 2 weeks, continuing until either disease progression or unacceptable toxicity. A peripheral blood immune signature of response to PD-1 blockade in classical Hodgkin lymphoma was defined using TCR beta sequencing and CyTOF.

The paper's findings and limits, for the study overall: Baseline TCR diversity was reported to be lower in newly diagnosed patients than in healthy donors and to be lower still in relapsed/refractory patients. CD4+ but not CD8+ TCR diversity rose significantly by C4D1 (p=0.0027 vs p=0.16), most apparent in complete responders (p=0.02). Trial patients with a complete response had baseline diversity similar to that of newly diagnosed patients, while partial responders and progressors had significantly lower diversity. Only a single clinical trial cohort was studied, and what caused the repertoire differences, possibly disease activity or prior therapy, remained undefined. Patients starting nivolumab less than 1 year after ASCT had lower diversity and were excluded from later analyses to avoid confounding by immune reconstitution.

The chain is encoded by TRBV30 joined to TRBJ1-2; a tentative D match to TRBD1 spans 5 bases. This TCR was sampled from a human donor with classical Hodgkin lymphoma. Source: CD8+ T cells from blood, taken before the fourth cycle of nivolumab. CDR3 region: CASDRTKGGYTF. The sequence in DNA is TGTGCCTCAGATCGGACAAAGGGGGGCTACACCTTC.